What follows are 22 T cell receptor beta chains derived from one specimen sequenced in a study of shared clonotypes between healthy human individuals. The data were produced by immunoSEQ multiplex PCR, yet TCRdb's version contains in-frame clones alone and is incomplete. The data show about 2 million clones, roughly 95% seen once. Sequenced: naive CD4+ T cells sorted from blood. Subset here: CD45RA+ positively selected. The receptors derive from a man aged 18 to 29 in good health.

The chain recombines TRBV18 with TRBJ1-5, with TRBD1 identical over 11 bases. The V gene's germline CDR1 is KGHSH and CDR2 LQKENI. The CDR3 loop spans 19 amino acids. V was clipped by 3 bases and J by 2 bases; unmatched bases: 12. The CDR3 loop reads CASSPDRGLIRDRNQPQHF. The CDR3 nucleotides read TGTGCCAGCTCACCGGACAGGGGGCTCATTAGGGATCGCAATCAGCCCCAGCATTTT.

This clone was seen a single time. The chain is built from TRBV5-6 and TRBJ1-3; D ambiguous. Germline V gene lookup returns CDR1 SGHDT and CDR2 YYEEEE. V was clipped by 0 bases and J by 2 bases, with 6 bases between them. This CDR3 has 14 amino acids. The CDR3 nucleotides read TGTGCCAGCAGCTTGGGGCATACTGGAAACACCATATATTTT. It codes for CASSLGHTGNTIYF.

The CDR3 nucleotides read TGTGCCAGCAGTTTATTCCGGGGGGCAGGGGACCTTAGCAATCAGCCCCAGCATTTT. It codes for CASSLFRGAGDLSNQPQHF. The chain recombines TRBV27 with TRBJ1-5, with D possibly being TRBD1 (6 bases). V dropped 1 base and J dropped 0 bases, with 19 bases sitting between them. The CDR3 has 19 residues. Germline lookup yields CDR1 MNHEY and CDR2 SMNVEV (reference sequence).

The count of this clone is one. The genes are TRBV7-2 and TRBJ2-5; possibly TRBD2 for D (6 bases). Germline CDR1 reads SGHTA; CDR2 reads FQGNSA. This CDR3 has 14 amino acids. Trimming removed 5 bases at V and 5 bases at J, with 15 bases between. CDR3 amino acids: CASSRRTGVETQYF. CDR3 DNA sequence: TGTGCCAGCAGCCGCCGCACGGGGGTGGAGACCCAGTACTTC.

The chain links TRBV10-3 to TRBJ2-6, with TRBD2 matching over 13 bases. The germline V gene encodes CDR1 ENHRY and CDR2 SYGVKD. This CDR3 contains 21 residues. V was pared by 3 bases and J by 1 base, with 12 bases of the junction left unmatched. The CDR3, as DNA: TGTGCCATCAGTGAAGTACTAGCGGGAGGGCCGGTTCCTTCTGGGGCCAACGTCCTGACTTTC. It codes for CAISEVLAGGPVPSGANVLTF.

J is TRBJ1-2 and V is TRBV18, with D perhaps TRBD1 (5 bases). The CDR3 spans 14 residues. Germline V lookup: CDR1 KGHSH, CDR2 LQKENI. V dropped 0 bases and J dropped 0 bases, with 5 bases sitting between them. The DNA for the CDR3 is TGTGCCAGCTCACCACCGACAGCTAACTATGGCTACACCTTC. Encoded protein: CASSPPTANYGYTF. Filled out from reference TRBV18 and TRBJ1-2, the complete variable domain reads NAGVMQNPRHLVRRRGQEARLRCSPMKGHSHVYWYRQLPEEGLKFMVYLQKENIIDESGMPKERFSAEFPKEGPSILRIQQVVRGDSAAYFCASSPPTANYGYTFGSGTRLTVV.

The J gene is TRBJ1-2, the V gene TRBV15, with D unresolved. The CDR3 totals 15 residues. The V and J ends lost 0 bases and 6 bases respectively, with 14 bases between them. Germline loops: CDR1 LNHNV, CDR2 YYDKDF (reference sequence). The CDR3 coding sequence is TGTGCCACCAGCAGAGATCTTCCCGAGGAGGATGGCTACACCTTC. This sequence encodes CATSRDLPEEDGYTF. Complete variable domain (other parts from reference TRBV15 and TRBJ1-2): DAMVIQNPRYQVTQFGKPVTLSCSQTLNHNVMYWYQQKSSQAPKLLFHYYDKDFNNEADTPDNFQSRRPNTSFCFLDIRSPGLGDTAMYLCATSRDLPEEDGYTFGSGTRLTVV.

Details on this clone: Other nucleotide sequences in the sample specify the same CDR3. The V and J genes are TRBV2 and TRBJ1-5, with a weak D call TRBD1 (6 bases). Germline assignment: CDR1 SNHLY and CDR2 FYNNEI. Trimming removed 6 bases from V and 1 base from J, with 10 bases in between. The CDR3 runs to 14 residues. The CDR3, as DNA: TGTGCCAGCAGGACCACAGGGAGCAATCAGCCCCAGCATTTT. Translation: CASRTTGSNQPQHF.

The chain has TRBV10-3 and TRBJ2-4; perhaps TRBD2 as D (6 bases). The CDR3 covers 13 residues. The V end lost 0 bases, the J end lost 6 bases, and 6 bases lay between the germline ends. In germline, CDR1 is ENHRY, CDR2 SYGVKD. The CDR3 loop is CAISESGLNIQYF. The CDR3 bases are TGTGCCATCAGTGAGTCGGGACTAAACATTCAGTACTTC.

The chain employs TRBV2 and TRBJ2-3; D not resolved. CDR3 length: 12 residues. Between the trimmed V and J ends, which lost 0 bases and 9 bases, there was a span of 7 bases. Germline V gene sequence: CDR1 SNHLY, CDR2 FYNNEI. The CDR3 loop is CASSEAGGTQYF. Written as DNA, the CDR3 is TGTGCCAGCAGTGAAGCGGGTGGGACGCAGTATTTT.

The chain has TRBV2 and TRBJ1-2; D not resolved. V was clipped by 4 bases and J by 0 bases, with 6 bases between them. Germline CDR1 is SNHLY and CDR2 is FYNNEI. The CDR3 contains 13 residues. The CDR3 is CASSVVTNYGYTF. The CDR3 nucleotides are TGTGCCAGCAGTGTCGTGACTAACTATGGCTACACCTTC. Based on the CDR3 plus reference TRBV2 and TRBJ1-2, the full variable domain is EPEVTQTPSHQVTQMGQEVILRCVPISNHLYFYWYRQILGQKVEFLVSFYNNEISEKSEIFDDQFSVERPDGSNFTLKIRSTKLEDSAMYFCASSVVTNYGYTFGSGTRLTVV.

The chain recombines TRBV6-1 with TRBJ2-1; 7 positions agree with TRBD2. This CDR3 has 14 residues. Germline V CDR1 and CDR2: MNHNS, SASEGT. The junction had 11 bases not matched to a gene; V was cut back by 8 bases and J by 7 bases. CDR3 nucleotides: TGTGCCAGCTCCTCCAGCGGGGCTTGGAATGAGCAGTTCTTC. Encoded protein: CASSSSGAWNEQFF.

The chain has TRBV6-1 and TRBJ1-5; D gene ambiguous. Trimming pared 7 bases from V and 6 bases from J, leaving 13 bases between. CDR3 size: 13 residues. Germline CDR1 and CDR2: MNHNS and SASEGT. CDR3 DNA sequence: TGTGCCAGCACGAGCACAGTCCCTCAGCCCCAGCATTTT. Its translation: CASTSTVPQPQHF.

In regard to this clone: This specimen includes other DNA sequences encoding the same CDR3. CDR3 residues: CASSLGGSTDTQYF. The CDR3 bases are TGTGCCAGCAGCTTAGGTGGGAGCACAGATACGCAGTATTTT. This sequence joins TRBV5-4 and TRBJ2-3; D unclear. The germline V gene has CDR1 SGHNT and CDR2 YYREEE (reference sequence). The germline V and J ends were trimmed by 2 bases and 0 bases, with 7 bases remaining between them. The CDR3 is 14 amino acids.

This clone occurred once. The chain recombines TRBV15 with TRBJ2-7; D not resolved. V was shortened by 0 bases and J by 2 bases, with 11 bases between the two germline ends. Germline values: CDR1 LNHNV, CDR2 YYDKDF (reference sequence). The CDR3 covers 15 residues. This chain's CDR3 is CATSRDSYNAYEQYF. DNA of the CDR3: TGTGCCACCAGCAGAGATAGTTACAATGCCTACGAGCAGTACTTC.

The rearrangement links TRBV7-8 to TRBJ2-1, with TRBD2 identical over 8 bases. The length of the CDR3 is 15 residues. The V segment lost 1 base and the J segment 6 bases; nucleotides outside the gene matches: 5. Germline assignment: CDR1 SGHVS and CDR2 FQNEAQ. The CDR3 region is CASSLVLAAFNEQFF. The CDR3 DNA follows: TGTGCCAGCAGCTTAGTACTAGCGGCTTTCAATGAGCAGTTCTTC.

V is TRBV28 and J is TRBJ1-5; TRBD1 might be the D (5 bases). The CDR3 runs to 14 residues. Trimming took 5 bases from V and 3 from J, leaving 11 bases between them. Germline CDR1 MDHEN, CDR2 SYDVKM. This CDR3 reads CASSRGADNQPQHF. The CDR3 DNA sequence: TGTGCCAGCAGTAGAGGGGCGGACAATCAGCCCCAGCATTTT.

The CDR3 protein is CASSPTGTYGYTF. The CDR3 bases are TGTGCCAGCAGTCCTACAGGGACCTATGGCTACACCTTC. The chain joins TRBV28 to TRBJ1-2, with D tentatively TRBD1 (6 bases). The CDR3 is made up of 13 amino acids. The germline V and J ends were trimmed by 5 bases and 4 bases, with 11 bases remaining between them. Looked up from germline, CDR1 is MDHEN and CDR2 is SYDVKM.

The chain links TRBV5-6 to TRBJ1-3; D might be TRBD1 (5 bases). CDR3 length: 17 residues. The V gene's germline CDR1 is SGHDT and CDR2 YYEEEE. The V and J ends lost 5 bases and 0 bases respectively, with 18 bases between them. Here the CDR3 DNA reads TGTGCCAGCAGTCCATATGGGACGTTATTCTCTGGAAACACCATATATTTT. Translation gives CASSPYGTLFSGNTIYF.

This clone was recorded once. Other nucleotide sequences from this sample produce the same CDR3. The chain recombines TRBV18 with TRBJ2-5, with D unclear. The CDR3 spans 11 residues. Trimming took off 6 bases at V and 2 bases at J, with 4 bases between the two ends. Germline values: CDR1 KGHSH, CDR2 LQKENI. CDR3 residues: CASSAQETQYF. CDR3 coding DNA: TGTGCCAGCTCGGCTCAAGAGACCCAGTACTTC.

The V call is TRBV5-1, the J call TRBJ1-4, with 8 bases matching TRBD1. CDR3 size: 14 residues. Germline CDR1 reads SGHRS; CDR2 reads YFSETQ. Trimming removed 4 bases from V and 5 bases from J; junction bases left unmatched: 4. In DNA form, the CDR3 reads TGCGCCAGCAGCCGGACAGGGAAAAATGAAAAACTGTTTTTT. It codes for CASSRTGKNEKLFF.

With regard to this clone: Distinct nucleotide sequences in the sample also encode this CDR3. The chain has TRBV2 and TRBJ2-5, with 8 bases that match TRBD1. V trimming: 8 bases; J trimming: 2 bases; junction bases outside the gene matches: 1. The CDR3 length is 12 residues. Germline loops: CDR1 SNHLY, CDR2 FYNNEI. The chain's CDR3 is CASGQGQETQYF. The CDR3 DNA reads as TGTGCCAGCGGACAGGGTCAAGAGACCCAGTACTTC. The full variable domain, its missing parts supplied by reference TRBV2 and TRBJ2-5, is EPEVTQTPSHQVTQMGQEVILRCVPISNHLYFYWYRQILGQKVEFLVSFYNNEISEKSEIFDDQFSVERPDGSNFTLKIRSTKLEDSAMYFCASGQGQETQYFGPGTRLLVL.